This entry concerns a single TCR beta chain. The antigen is undetermined. Germline V lookup: CDR1 SGDLS, CDR2 YYNGEE. The CDR3 spans 13 residues. Trimming stripped 3 bases from V and 6 bases from J, with 9 bases between. Investigators spread the genomic DNA of each subset evenly over several immunoSEQ plates. Using immunoSEQ multiplex PCR, the repertoire was profiled, and TCRdb retains in-frame clones only, with some absent. The table has about 460,000 clones, around 77% seen once. This sample stems from a study of shared clonotypes between healthy human individuals. Study observations and caveats: Limitation of the genetic and exposure-history diversity represented came from the few donors. An expected dependence of interdonor clonotype sharing on sequencing depth was noted.

This TCR came from a woman in her thirties or forties in good health. Some clones in this sample may be carry-over from other donors' samples. The V gene is TRBV9, the J gene TRBJ2-2; possibly TRBD2 for D (5 bases). The material sequenced was PBMCs. CDR3 in DNA: TGTGCCAGCAGCGGGACTTTCTCCGGGGAGCTGTTTTTT. Encoded protein: CASSGTFSGELFF.